The clone carrying this T cell receptor beta chain was detected only a few times. Time point meaning: patch test 2, 6 weeks after DPC sensitization. Treatment in this sample: therapeutic diphenylcyclopropenone sensitization with weekly scalp DPC. The data originate from a study of human T cells and chemical hapten exposure. Study context: Researchers reported sensitizing an approximately 2 cm by approximately 2 cm upper inner arm skin site with 2% DPC.

In the library, unique molecular identifiers were attached to individual cDNA molecules. TCRdb used MiXCR to reprocess the RACE reads, holding one entry per CDR3 protein. The repertoire includes approximately 120,000 distinct CDR3 sequences, 9.2% of them detected once, and more than 3% sits in the top ten. This TCR was recovered from a woman in her thirties or forties with alopecia areata. Some clones in this sample may be carry-over from other donors' samples. The sequences come from whole blood, collected in connection with sensitization to the hapten diphenylcyclopropenone (DPC).

CDR3 in amino acids: CASRTSPYGYTF. The CDR3 nucleotides are TGTGCCAGCCGGACATCGCCCTATGGCTACACCTTC. The chain combines TRBV28 with TRBJ1-2; perhaps TRBD1 as D (5 bases). V was pared by 8 bases and J by 4 bases, with 11 bases between. CDR1 and CDR2 (germline): MDHEN, SYDVKM. This CDR3 contains 12 residues.